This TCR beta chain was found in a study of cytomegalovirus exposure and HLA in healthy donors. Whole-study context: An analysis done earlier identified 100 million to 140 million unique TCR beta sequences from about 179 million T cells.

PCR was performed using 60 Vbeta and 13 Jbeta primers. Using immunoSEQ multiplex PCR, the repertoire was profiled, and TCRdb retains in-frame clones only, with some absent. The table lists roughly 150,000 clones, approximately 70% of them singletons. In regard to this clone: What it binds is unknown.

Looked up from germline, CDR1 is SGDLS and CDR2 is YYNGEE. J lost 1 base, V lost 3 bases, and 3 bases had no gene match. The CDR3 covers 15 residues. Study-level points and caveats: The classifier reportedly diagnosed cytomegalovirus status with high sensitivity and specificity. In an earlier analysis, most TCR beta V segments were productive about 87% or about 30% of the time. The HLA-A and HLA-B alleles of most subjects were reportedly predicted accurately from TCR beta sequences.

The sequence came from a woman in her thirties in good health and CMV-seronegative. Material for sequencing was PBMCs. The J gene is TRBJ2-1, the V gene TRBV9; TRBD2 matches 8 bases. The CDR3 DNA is TGTGCCAGCAGCGCATTAGCGGGGTCCTACAATGAGCAGTTCTTC. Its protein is CASSALAGSYNEQFF.